These 18 T cell receptor beta chains came from one sample sequenced in a study of shared clonotypes between healthy human individuals. TCRdb's copy holds only in-frame clones and misses some; the assay was immunoSEQ multiplex PCR. The sample yields roughly 2.2 million clones, over 90% seen once. Material: naive CD4+ T cells from PBMCs. Subset in this sample: CD45RA+ positively selected. All receptors come from a man in his late teens or twenties in good health. Some clones in this sample may be carry-over from other donors' samples.

This clone was picked up one time. The chain couples TRBV2 to TRBJ2-3, with 9 bases matching TRBD2. The germline CDR1 and CDR2 sequences are SNHLY and FYNNEI. V gave up 6 bases and J gave up 2 bases; unmatched junction bases: 12. The CDR3 has 17 residues. The CDR3 is CASRASVSGSPTDTQYF. The CDR3 nucleotides read TGTGCCAGCAGGGCCAGTGTTAGCGGGAGCCCCACAGATACGCAGTATTTT.

The chain has TRBV18 and TRBJ2-7; D not resolved. Per germline, CDR1 KGHSH and CDR2 LQKENI. The CDR3 totals 15 residues. The germline V and J ends were trimmed by 1 base and 0 bases, with 10 bases remaining between them. Here the CDR3 reads CASSPRTSSSYEQYF. The CDR3 DNA sequence: TGTGCCAGCTCACCACGGACGTCCAGCTCCTACGAGCAGTACTTC.

V usage is TRBV19 and J usage is TRBJ2-4; a weak D match, TRBD2 (6 bases). The length of the CDR3 is 14 residues. With 8 bases removed from V and 3 bases from J, the gap between germline ends came to 14 bases. Germline CDR1 and CDR2: LNHDA and SQIVND (reference sequence). The CDR3 reads CASGASAYKNIQYF. CDR3 nucleotide sequence: TGTGCCAGTGGGGCTAGCGCCTACAAAAACATTCAGTACTTC.

The chain uses TRBV5-8 and TRBJ2-6, with D possibly matching TRBD2 (5 bases). The germline gives CDR1 SGHTS, CDR2 YDEGEE. The CDR3 has 16 amino acids. V dropped 4 bases and J dropped 0 bases, with 11 bases sitting between them. The CDR3 DNA sequence: TGTGCCAGCAGCCGGGGAGTAGACTCTGGGGCCAACGTCCTGACTTTC. This translates into CASSRGVDSGANVLTF.

The CDR3 sequence is CASSSPVTDTQYF. The CDR3 DNA is TGTGCCAGCAGCTCACCAGTCACAGATACGCAGTATTTT. The chain employs TRBV7-2 and TRBJ2-3; D gene ambiguous. Deletions cut 4 bases from V and 2 bases from J, with 7 bases between. CDR1 is SGHTA, CDR2 FQGNSA, per germline. The CDR3 runs to 13 residues.

This sequence joins TRBV30 and TRBJ2-3, with D tentatively TRBD2 (6 bases). The CDR3 covers 13 residues. Looked up from germline, CDR1 is GTSNPN and CDR2 is SVGIG (reference sequence). Trimming removed 4 bases at V and 1 base at J, with 9 bases between. The CDR3 sequence: CAWIPGGTDTQYF. The CDR3 DNA sequence: TGTGCCTGGATCCCGGGGGGCACAGATACGCAGTATTTT.

V is TRBV4-1 and J is TRBJ2-1; 8 nucleotides agree with TRBD1. Trimming at V came to 4 bases and at J to 6 bases, leaving 8 bases not matched to a gene. The germline V gene encodes CDR1 MGHRA and CDR2 YSYEKL. The length of the CDR3 is 15 residues. CDR3 sequence reads: CASSRPDRVGNEQFF. Written as DNA, the CDR3 is TGCGCCAGCAGCCGACCGGACAGGGTCGGCAATGAGCAGTTCTTC.

The chain employs TRBV30 and TRBJ1-6; D is possibly TRBD1 (5 bases). This CDR3 spans 15 amino acids. CDR1 and CDR2 from the germline V gene are GTSNPN and SVGIG (reference sequence). Trimming took 0 bases from V and 7 from J, leaving 13 bases between them. The CDR3 here is CAWSVLRQGNSPLHF. As DNA, the CDR3 is TGTGCCTGGAGTGTATTGAGGCAGGGCAATTCACCCCTCCACTTT. The full variable domain, rest sourced from reference TRBV30 and TRBJ1-6, is SQTIHQWPATLVQPVGSPLSLECTVEGTSNPNLYWYRQAAGRGLQLLFYSVGIGQISSEVPQNLSASRPQDRQFILSSKKLLLSDSGFYLCAWSVLRQGNSPLHFGNGTRLTVT.

The rearrangement links TRBV7-3 to TRBJ2-1, with D possibly TRBD2 on 6 matching bases. Trimming left V 4 bases short and J 8 bases short, with 12 bases between. Germline V CDR1 and CDR2: SGHTA, FQGTGA. The CDR3 runs to 13 residues. CDR3 sequence: CASSSDWGDEQFF. CDR3 in DNA: TGTGCCAGCAGCTCCGACTGGGGGGATGAGCAGTTCTTC.

The V call is TRBV11-2, the J call TRBJ1-4; D might be TRBD1 (5 bases). Germline CDR1 SGHAT, CDR2 FQNNGV. This CDR3 contains 13 residues. Trimming cost V 3 bases and J 7 bases, with 9 bases left between them. The CDR3 nucleotides are TGTGCCAGCAGCTTCTCCGACAGTGAAAAACTGTTTTTT. It yields the protein CASSFSDSEKLFF.

V usage is TRBV6-5 and J usage is TRBJ2-1, with D perhaps assigned TRBD1 or TRBD2 (5 bases each). Looked up from germline, CDR1 is MNHEY and CDR2 is SVGAGI. The CDR3 is 15 amino acids. Trimming left V 5 bases short and J 6 bases short, with 17 bases between. CDR3 sequence: CASSVSGGAVNEQFF. The CDR3 coding sequence is TGTGCCAGCAGTGTAAGCGGTGGGGCGGTCAATGAGCAGTTCTTC.

The V gene is TRBV15, the J gene TRBJ1-5; D gene ambiguous. V lost 3 bases and J 3 bases, leaving 12 bases between the germline ends. CDR1 is LNHNV and CDR2 is YYDKDF in the germline V gene (reference sequence). This CDR3 spans 15 amino acids. The CDR3 spells CATSSPGRFNQPQHF. CDR3 sequence (DNA): TGTGCCACCAGCAGCCCCGGACGGTTCAATCAGCCCCAGCATTTT.

The genes are TRBV7-3 and TRBJ2-2, with D possibly being TRBD2 (5 bases). The CDR3 has 14 amino acids. Trimming left V 1 base short and J 7 bases short, with 10 bases between. Germline loops: CDR1 SGHTA, CDR2 FQGTGA. CDR3 residues: CASSLMSGRGELFF. The CDR3 DNA is TGTGCCAGCAGCTTAATGAGCGGCCGCGGGGAGCTGTTTTTT.

The chain is built from TRBV5-6 and TRBJ1-2; TRBD1 matches at 7 bases. Germline V gene sequence: CDR1 SGHDT, CDR2 YYEEEE. This CDR3 is 15 amino acids long. The V segment lost 0 bases and the J segment 4 bases; nucleotides outside the gene matches: 6. The CDR3 here is CASSLGDRDGYGYTF. Here the CDR3 DNA reads TGTGCCAGCAGCTTGGGAGACAGGGACGGCTATGGCTACACCTTC. Full variable domain (outside the CDR3, taken from reference TRBV5-6 and TRBJ1-2): DAGVTQSPTHLIKTRGQQVTLRCSPKSGHDTVSWYQQALGQGPQFIFQYYEEEERQRGNFPDRFSGHQFPNYSSELNVNALLLGDSALYLCASSLGDRDGYGYTFGSGTRLTVV.

This chain connects TRBV19 to TRBJ1-2; TRBD1 agrees at 7 bases. Germline CDR1 is LNHDA and CDR2 is SQIVND (reference sequence). Losses at the gene ends were 7 bases for V and 4 bases for J; bases not matched to a gene: 12. The CDR3 spans 15 residues. The CDR3 DNA reads TGTGCCAGTACTCTCTCAGGGGGGCGCGGCTATGGCTACACCTTC. Translating gives CASTLSGGRGYGYTF. The complete variable domain, with remaining parts taken from reference TRBV19 and TRBJ1-2, reads DGGITQSPKYLFRKEGQNVTLSCEQNLNHDAMYWYRQDPGQGLRLIYYSQIVNDFQKGDIAEGYSVSREKKESFPLTVTSAQKNPTAFYLCASTLSGGRGYGYTFGSGTRLTVV.

The chain combines TRBV18 with TRBJ2-3, with D uncertain. Germline V lookup: CDR1 KGHSH, CDR2 LQKENI. Trimming cost V 6 bases and J 2 bases, with 12 bases left between them. This CDR3 is built from 14 residues. The CDR3 region has the DNA TGTGCCAGCTCGATGGGGTATTTCACAGATACGCAGTATTTT. This gives the protein CASSMGYFTDTQYF. The whole variable domain, remainder taken from reference TRBV18 and TRBJ2-3, is NAGVMQNPRHLVRRRGQEARLRCSPMKGHSHVYWYRQLPEEGLKFMVYLQKENIIDESGMPKERFSAEFPKEGPSILRIQQVVRGDSAAYFCASSMGYFTDTQYFGPGTRLTVL.

CDR3 coding DNA: TGTGCCAGCAGGACCCAAGAGACCCAGTACTTC. Protein: CASRTQETQYF. The chain recombines TRBV7-9 with TRBJ2-5; D gene unclear. The CDR3 runs 11 residues. Germline V CDR1 and CDR2: SEHNR, FQNEAQ (reference sequence). Deletions cut 6 bases from V and 1 base from J, with 3 bases between.

The chain is built from TRBV28 and TRBJ2-7; 7 nucleotides match TRBD1. The CDR3 runs to 14 residues. V was clipped by 7 bases and J by 2 bases; unmatched bases: 8. Germline V gives CDR1 MDHEN, CDR2 SYDVKM. CDR3 protein: CASNRGGQTYEQYF. DNA of the CDR3: TGTGCCAGCAACCGAGGGGGACAGACCTACGAGCAGTACTTC.